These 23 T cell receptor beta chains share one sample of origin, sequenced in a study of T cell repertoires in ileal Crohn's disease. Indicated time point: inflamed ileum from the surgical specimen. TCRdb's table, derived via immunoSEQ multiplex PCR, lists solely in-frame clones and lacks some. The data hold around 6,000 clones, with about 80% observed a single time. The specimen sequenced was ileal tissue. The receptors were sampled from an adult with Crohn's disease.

The CDR3 DNA follows: TGTGCCAGCAGTGACCATCGACAAGCTCCCAAGTATGGCTACACCTTC. Protein: CASSDHRQAPKYGYTF. The V and J genes are TRBV2 and TRBJ1-2, with no clear D. Germline V gene data show CDR1 as SNHLY and CDR2 as FYNNEI. The CDR3 contains 16 residues. The V end lost 3 bases, the J end lost 5 bases, and 19 bases lay between the germline ends.

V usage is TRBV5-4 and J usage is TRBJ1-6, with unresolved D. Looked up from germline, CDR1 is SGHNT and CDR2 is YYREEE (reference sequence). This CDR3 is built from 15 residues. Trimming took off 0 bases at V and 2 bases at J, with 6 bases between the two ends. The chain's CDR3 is CASSLGAAYNSPLHF. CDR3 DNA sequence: TGTGCCAGCAGCTTGGGGGCCGCCTATAATTCACCCCTCCACTTT.

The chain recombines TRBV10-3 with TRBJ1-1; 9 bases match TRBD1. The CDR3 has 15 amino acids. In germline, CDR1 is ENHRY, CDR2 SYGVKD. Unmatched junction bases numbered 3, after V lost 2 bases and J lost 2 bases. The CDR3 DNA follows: TGTGCCATCAGTGAGCCACAGGGGGCTAACACTGAAGCTTTCTTT. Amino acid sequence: CAISEPQGANTEAFF.

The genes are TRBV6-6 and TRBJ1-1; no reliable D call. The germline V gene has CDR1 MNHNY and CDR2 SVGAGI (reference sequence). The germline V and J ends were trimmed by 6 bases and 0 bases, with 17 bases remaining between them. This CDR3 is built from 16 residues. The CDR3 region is CASSPLGLGLNTEAFF. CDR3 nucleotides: TGTGCCAGCAGCCCCTTAGGGCTCGGCTTGAACACTGAAGCTTTCTTT.

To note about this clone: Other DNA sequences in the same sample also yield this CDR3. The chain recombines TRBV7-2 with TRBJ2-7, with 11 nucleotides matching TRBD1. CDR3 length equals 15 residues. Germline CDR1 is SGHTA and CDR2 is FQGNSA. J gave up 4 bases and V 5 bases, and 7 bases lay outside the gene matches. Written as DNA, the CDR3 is TGTGCCAGCAGCCCTTCCGGGACAGGGGGTTACGAGCAGTACTTC. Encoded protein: CASSPSGTGGYEQYF. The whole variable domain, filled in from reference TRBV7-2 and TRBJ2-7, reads GAGVSQSPSNKVTEKGKDVELRCDPISGHTALYWYRQSLGQGLEFLIYFQGNSAPDKSGLPSDRFSAERTGGSVSTLTIQRTQQEDSAVYLCASSPSGTGGYEQYFGPGTRLTVT.

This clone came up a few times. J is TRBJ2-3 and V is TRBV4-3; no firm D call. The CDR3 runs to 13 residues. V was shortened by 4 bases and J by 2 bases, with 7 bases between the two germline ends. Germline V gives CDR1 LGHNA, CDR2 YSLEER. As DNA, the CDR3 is TGCGCCAGCAGCCCCAGTTCCACAGATACGCAGTATTTT. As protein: CASSPSSTDTQYF.

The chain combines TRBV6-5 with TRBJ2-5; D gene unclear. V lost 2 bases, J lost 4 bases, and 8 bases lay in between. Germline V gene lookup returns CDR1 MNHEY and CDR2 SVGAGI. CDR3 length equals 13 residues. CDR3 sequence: CASSYDHAETQYF. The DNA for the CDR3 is TGTGCCAGCAGTTACGACCATGCAGAGACCCAGTACTTC.

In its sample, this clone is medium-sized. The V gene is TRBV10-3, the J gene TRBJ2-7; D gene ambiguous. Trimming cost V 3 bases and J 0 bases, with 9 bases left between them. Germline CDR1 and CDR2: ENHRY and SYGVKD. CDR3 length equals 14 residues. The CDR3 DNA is TGTGCCATCAGTGATGAGGCCCACTCCTACGAGCAGTACTTC. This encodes CAISDEAHSYEQYF.

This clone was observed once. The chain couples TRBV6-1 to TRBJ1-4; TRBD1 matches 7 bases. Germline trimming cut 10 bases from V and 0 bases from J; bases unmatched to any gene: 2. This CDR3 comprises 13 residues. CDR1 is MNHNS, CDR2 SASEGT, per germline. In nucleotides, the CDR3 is TGTGCCATCGGACAGGCAACTAATGAAAAACTGTTTTTT. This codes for CAIGQATNEKLFF.

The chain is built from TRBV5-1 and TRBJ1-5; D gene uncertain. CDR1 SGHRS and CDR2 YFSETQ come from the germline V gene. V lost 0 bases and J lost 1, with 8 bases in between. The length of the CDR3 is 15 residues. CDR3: CASSLAGRSNQPQHF. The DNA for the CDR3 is TGCGCCAGCAGCTTGGCAGGACGGAGCAATCAGCCCCAGCATTTT.

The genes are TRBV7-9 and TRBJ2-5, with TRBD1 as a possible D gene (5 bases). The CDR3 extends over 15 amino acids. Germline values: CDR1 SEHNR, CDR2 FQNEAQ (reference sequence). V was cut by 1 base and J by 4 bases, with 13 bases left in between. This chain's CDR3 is CASSLGAGQIETQYF. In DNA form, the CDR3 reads TGTGCCAGCAGCTTAGGGGCAGGGCAAATAGAGACCCAGTACTTC.

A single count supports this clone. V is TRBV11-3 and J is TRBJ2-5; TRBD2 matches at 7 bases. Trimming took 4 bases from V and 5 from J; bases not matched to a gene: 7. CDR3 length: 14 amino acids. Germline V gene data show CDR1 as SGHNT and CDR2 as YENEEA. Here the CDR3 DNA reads TGTGCCAGCAGCTCAGGACTAGATTGGGAGACCCAGTACTTC. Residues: CASSSGLDWETQYF.

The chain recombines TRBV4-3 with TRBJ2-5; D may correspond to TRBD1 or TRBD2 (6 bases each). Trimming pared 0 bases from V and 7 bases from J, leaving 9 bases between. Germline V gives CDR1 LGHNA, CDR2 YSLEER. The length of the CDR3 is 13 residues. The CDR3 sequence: CASSQEPGATQYF. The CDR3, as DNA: TGCGCCAGCAGCCAAGAGCCGGGGGCGACCCAGTACTTC.

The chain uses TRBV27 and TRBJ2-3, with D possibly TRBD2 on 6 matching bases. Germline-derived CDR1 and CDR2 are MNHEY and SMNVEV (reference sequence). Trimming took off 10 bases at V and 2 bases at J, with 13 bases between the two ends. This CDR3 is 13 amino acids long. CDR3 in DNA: TGTGCCACAGCGGGCGGTCCCACAGATACGCAGTATTTT. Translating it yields CATAGGPTDTQYF.

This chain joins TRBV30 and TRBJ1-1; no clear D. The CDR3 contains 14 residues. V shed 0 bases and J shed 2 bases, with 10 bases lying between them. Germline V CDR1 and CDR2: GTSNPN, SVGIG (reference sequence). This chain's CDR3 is CAWSVNRANTEAFF. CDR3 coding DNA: TGTGCCTGGAGTGTAAATAGGGCAAACACTGAAGCTTTCTTT.

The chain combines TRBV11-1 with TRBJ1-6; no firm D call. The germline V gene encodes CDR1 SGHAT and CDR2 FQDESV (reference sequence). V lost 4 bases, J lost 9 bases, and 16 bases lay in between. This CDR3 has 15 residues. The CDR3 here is CASSSGRLKPSPLHF. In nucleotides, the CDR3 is TGTGCCAGCAGCTCCGGAAGGCTCAAACCTTCACCCCTCCACTTT.

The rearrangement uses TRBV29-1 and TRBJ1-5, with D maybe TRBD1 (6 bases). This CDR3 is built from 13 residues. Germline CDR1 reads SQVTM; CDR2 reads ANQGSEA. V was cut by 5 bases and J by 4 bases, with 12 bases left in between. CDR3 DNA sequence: TGCAGCGTTTCAGACAGGAATAATCAGCCCCAGCATTTT. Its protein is CSVSDRNNQPQHF. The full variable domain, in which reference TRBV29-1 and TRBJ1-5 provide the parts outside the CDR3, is SAVISQKPSRDICQRGTSLTIQCQVDSQVTMMFWYRQQPGQSLTLIATANQGSEATYESGFVIDKFPISRPNLTFSTLTVSNMSPEDSSIYLCSVSDRNNQPQHFGDGTRLSIL.

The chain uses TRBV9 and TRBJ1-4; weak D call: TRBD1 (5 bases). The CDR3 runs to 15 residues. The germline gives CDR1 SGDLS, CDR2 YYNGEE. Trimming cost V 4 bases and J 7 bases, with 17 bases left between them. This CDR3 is CASSPGGHGAEKLFF. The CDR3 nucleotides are TGTGCCAGCAGCCCAGGAGGACACGGCGCTGAAAAACTGTTTTTT.

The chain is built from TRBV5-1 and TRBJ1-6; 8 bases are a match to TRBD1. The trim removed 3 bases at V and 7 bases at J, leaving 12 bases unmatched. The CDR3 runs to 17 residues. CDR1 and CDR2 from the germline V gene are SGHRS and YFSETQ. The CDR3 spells CASSWGHRDRQNSPLHF. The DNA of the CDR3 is TGCGCCAGCAGCTGGGGCCACCGGGACAGGCAAAATTCACCCCTCCACTTT. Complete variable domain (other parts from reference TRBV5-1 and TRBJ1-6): KAGVTQTPRYLIKTRGQQVTLSCSPISGHRSVSWYQQTPGQGLQFLFEYFSETQRNKGNFPGRFSGRQFSNSRSEMNVSTLELGDSALYLCASSWGHRDRQNSPLHFGNGTRLTVT.

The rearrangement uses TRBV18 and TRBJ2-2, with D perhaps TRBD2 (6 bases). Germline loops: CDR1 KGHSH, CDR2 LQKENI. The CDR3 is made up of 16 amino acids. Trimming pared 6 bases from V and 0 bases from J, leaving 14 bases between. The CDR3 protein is CASSLGGAANTGELFF. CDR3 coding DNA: TGTGCCAGCTCGCTCGGGGGAGCGGCGAACACCGGGGAGCTGTTTTTT.

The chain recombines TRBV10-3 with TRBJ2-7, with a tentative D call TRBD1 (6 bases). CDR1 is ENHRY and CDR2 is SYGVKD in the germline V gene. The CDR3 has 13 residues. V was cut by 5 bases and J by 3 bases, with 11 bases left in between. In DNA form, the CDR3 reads TGTGCCATCAGTCGGGACATAAACTACGAGCAGTACTTC. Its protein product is CAISRDINYEQYF.

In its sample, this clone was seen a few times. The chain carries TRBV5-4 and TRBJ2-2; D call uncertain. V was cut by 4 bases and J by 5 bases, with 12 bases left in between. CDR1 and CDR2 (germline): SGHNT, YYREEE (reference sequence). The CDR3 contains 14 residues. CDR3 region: CASSPRPWTGELFF. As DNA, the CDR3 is TGTGCCAGCAGCCCCCGCCCTTGGACCGGGGAGCTGTTTTTT. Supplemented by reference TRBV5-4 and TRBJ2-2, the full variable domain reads ETGVTQSPTHLIKTRGQQVTLRCSSQSGHNTVSWYQQALGQGPQFIFQYYREEENGRGNFPPRFSGLQFPNYSSELNVNALELDDSALYLCASSPRPWTGELFFGEGSRLTVL.

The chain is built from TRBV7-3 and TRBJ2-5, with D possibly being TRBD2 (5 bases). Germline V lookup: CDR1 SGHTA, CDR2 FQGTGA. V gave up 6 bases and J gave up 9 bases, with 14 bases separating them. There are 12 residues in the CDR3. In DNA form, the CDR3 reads TGTGCCAGCAGTCAGGACGGGGAGCCCCAGTACTTC. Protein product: CASSQDGEPQYF.